The 17 T cell receptor beta chains listed next were all sequenced from one sample in a study of T cell changes during pregnancy in multiple sclerosis. Assay: immunoSEQ multiplex PCR; the TCRdb copy retains only in-frame clones and omits some. The sample includes about 44,000 clones, 70% to 90% of them seen just once. The sequencing used CD4+ T cells from peripheral blood mononuclear cells, collected after pregnancy. These TCRs come from a female donor with multiple sclerosis, enrolled in a pregnancy study.

In this sample, this clone turned up once. The chain is built from TRBV5-1 and TRBJ2-2, with TRBD1 matching 8 bases. Germline CDR1 and CDR2: SGHRS and YFSETQ. With 1 base clipped from V and 6 bases from J, the junction kept 17 bases outside the gene matches. The CDR3 length is 19 residues. The CDR3 reads CASSLRAVRDRSVAGELFF. The CDR3 DNA reads TGCGCCAGCAGCTTGCGGGCAGTAAGGGACAGGTCGGTCGCCGGGGAGCTGTTTTTT.

V is TRBV5-6 and J is TRBJ1-2; TRBD1 agrees at 9 bases. The CDR3 is made up of 15 amino acids. V dropped 0 bases and J dropped 5; count of bases not matched to a gene: 5. Germline V gives CDR1 SGHDT, CDR2 YYEEEE. The CDR3 sequence is CASSLGGQGIYGYTF. In nucleotides, the CDR3 is TGTGCCAGCAGCTTGGGAGGACAGGGGATTTATGGCTACACCTTC.

The genes are TRBV30 and TRBJ2-5; D is unresolved. Deletions cut 0 bases from V and 2 bases from J, with 4 bases between. Germline V lookup: CDR1 GTSNPN, CDR2 SVGIG (reference sequence). The CDR3 is 12 residues long. CDR3 in amino acids: CAWSVSQETQYF. In DNA, the CDR3 is TGTGCCTGGAGTGTCAGTCAAGAGACCCAGTACTTC.

The rearrangement uses TRBV5-8 and TRBJ2-3; TRBD2 agrees at 8 bases. This CDR3 contains 18 residues. V was pared by 0 bases and J by 0 bases, with 9 bases of the junction left unmatched. In germline, CDR1 is SGHTS, CDR2 YDEGEE. Written as DNA, the CDR3 is TGTGCCAGCAGCTTGGGTAGCGGGACCCTATTAAGCACAGATACGCAGTATTTT. Residues: CASSLGSGTLLSTDTQYF.

The gene calls are TRBV13 and TRBJ2-1; 14 bases align to TRBD2. Losses at the gene ends were 5 bases for V and 7 bases for J; bases not matched to a gene: 16. From germline, CDR1 is PRHDT and CDR2 FYEKMQ (reference sequence). CDR3 size: 19 residues. The CDR3 here is CASSPRLAGGPRLSNEQFF. The CDR3 DNA reads TGTGCCAGCAGCCCCCGACTAGCGGGAGGGCCGAGGCTGAGTAATGAGCAGTTCTTC.

V usage is TRBV5-4 and J usage is TRBJ1-2; a weak D match, TRBD1 (5 bases). From germline, CDR1 is SGHNT and CDR2 YYREEE (reference sequence). Trimming pared 0 bases from V and 6 bases from J, leaving 18 bases between. The CDR3 has 16 residues. For the CDR3, the DNA is TGTGCCAGCAGCTTGGGGGTCGCAGGGAATGGGGATGGCTACACCTTC. Translating it yields CASSLGVAGNGDGYTF. The full variable domain, completed using reference TRBV5-4 and TRBJ1-2, is ETGVTQSPTHLIKTRGQQVTLRCSSQSGHNTVSWYQQALGQGPQFIFQYYREEENGRGNFPPRFSGLQFPNYSSELNVNALELDDSALYLCASSLGVAGNGDGYTFGSGTRLTVV.

The chain has TRBV19 and TRBJ1-4, with 10 bases aligning to TRBD1. Germline V CDR1 and CDR2: LNHDA, SQIVND (reference sequence). V shed 7 bases, J shed 8 bases, and the junction held 10 bases outside the gene matches. CDR3 length: 15 residues. In nucleotides, the CDR3 is TGTGCCAGTACCGATCCCGGACAGGGGGTCGAAAAACTGTTTTTT. This translates into CASTDPGQGVEKLFF.

This chain uses TRBV6-6 with TRBJ1-1, with a possible D match to TRBD1 (6 bases). Trimming removed 6 bases at V and 1 base at J, with 18 bases between. This CDR3 is built from 16 residues. Germline values: CDR1 MNHNY, CDR2 SVGAGI (reference sequence). The DNA for the CDR3 is TGTGCCAGCAGCCTCGGACAGTACCGGCGGAACACTGAAGCTTTCTTT. Translation gives CASSLGQYRRNTEAFF.

This chain uses TRBV6-5 with TRBJ2-7; 9 bases fit TRBD2. The CDR3 has 15 residues. Germline CDR1 reads MNHEY; CDR2 reads SVGAGI. The V segment lost 10 bases and the J segment 0 bases; nucleotides outside the gene matches: 10. CDR3 sequence: CATRPGGRDSYEQYF. CDR3 sequence (DNA): TGTGCCACCCGGCCGGGCGGGAGGGACTCCTACGAGCAGTACTTC.

This chain joins TRBV7-9 and TRBJ1-5, with D hard to call. The CDR3 sequence is 13 residues long. Germline V gene data show CDR1 as SEHNR and CDR2 as FQNEAQ (reference sequence). V was trimmed by 2 bases and J by 5 bases, leaving 7 bases between them. The CDR3 DNA follows: TGTGCCAGCAGCTTAATCCGGGATCAGCCCCAGCATTTT. It yields the protein CASSLIRDQPQHF.

J is TRBJ2-2 and V is TRBV7-3; D is ambiguous. The V end lost 0 bases, the J end lost 0 bases, and 8 bases lay between the germline ends. The germline V gene has CDR1 SGHTA and CDR2 FQGTGA. The CDR3 consists of 16 residues. As DNA, the CDR3 is TGTGCCAGCAGCTTAACAGGCGGAGCGAACACCGGGGAGCTGTTTTTT. Encoded protein: CASSLTGGANTGELFF.

The chain couples TRBV6-5 to TRBJ2-3, with TRBD2 identical over 7 bases. This CDR3 is 16 amino acids long. V shed 0 bases, J shed 5 bases, and the junction held 8 bases outside the gene matches. The V gene's germline CDR1 is MNHEY and CDR2 SVGAGI. CDR3 amino acids: CASSYSGEGWGDTQYF. Here the CDR3 DNA reads TGTGCCAGCAGTTACTCGGGGGAGGGCTGGGGAGATACGCAGTATTTT.

The V and J genes are TRBV27 and TRBJ1-3; D is possibly TRBD1 (5 bases). Germline CDR1 MNHEY, CDR2 SMNVEV (reference sequence). Trimming shortened V by 6 bases and J by 0 bases, and 12 bases separated the two germline ends. The CDR3 consists of 15 residues. This CDR3 reads CASRGGGSSGNTIYF. Written as DNA, the CDR3 is TGTGCCAGCAGGGGGGGAGGGAGCTCTGGAAACACCATATATTTT.

The genes are TRBV6-4 and TRBJ2-1; 12 nucleotides agree with TRBD2. The CDR3 is 16 amino acids. The J segment lost 0 bases and the V segment lost 5 bases, leaving 2 bases of the junction unmatched. Germline lookup yields CDR1 MRHNA and CDR2 SNTAGT. In DNA form, the CDR3 reads TGTGCCAGCAGTCGACTAGCGGGAGTCTCCTACAATGAGCAGTTCTTC. It specifies CASSRLAGVSYNEQFF.

The chain is built from TRBV5-4 and TRBJ2-5; D might be TRBD2 (5 bases). V was clipped by 2 bases and J by 0 bases, with 5 bases between them. Germline-derived CDR1 and CDR2 are SGHNT and YYREEE (reference sequence). This CDR3 contains 13 residues. The CDR3 coding sequence is TGTGCCAGCAGCTTCGGGAACCAAGAGACCCAGTACTTC. Its protein product is CASSFGNQETQYF. The whole variable domain, filled in from reference TRBV5-4 and TRBJ2-5, reads ETGVTQSPTHLIKTRGQQVTLRCSSQSGHNTVSWYQQALGQGPQFIFQYYREEENGRGNFPPRFSGLQFPNYSSELNVNALELDDSALYLCASSFGNQETQYFGPGTRLLVL.

The chain is built from TRBV18 and TRBJ2-2; tentatively, D is TRBD2 (5 bases). The germline gives CDR1 KGHSH, CDR2 LQKENI. Trimming pared 6 bases from V and 0 bases from J, leaving 14 bases between. The CDR3 is made up of 16 amino acids. The CDR3 reads CASSSQEGSNTGELFF. As DNA, the CDR3 is TGTGCCAGCTCTAGCCAAGAGGGTTCGAACACCGGGGAGCTGTTTTTT.

The V call is TRBV2, the J call TRBJ2-6, with D possibly TRBD2 on 6 matching bases. V was cut by 5 bases and J by 1 base, with 9 bases left in between. The CDR3 loop spans 15 amino acids. The germline CDR1 and CDR2 sequences are SNHLY and FYNNEI. CDR3 in amino acids: CASSTGDSGANVLTF. CDR3 DNA: TGTGCCAGCAGTACGGGGGATTCTGGGGCCAACGTCCTGACTTTC.